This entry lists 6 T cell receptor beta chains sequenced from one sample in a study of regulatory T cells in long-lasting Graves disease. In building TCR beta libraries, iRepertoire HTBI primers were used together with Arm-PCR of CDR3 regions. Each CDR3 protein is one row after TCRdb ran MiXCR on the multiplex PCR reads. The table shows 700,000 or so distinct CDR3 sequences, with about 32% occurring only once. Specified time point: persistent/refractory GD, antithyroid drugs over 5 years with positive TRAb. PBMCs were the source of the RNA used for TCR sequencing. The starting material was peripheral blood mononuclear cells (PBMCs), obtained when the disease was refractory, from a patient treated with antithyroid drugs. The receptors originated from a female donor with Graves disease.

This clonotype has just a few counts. The CDR3 region has the DNA TGTGCCGGGGGAAACGATCGGGGCACTGAAGCTTTCTTT. It yields the protein CAGGNDRGTEAFF. V usage is TRBV11-2 and J usage is TRBJ1-1; the D gene is possibly TRBD1 (5 bases). The V gene lost 11 bases and the J gene lost 4 bases, with 17 bases spanning the gap. The CDR3 has 13 residues. Germline V gives CDR1 SGHAT, CDR2 FQNNGV.

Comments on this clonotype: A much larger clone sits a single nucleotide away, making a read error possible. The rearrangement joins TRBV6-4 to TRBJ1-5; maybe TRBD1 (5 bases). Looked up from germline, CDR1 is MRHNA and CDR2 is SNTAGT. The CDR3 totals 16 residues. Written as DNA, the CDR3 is TGTGCCAGTGACAGCCTACTCGAGGTTGGCAATCAGCCCCGGCATTTT. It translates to CASDSLLEVGNQPRHF.

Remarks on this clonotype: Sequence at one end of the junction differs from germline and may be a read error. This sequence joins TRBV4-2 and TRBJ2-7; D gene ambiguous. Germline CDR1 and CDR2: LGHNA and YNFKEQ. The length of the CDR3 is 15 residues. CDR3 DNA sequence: TGTGCCAGTAGCCAAGATCTTTCCACCTCCTACGAGCAGTACTTC. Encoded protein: CASSQDLSTSYEQYF.

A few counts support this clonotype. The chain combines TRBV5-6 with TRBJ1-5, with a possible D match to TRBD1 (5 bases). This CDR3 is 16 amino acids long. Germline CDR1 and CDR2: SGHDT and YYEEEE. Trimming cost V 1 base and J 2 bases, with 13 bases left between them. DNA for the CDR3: TGTGCCAGCAGCTTGTTCCGGGGGTTAGGCAATCAGCCCCAGCATTTT. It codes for CASSLFRGLGNQPQHF.

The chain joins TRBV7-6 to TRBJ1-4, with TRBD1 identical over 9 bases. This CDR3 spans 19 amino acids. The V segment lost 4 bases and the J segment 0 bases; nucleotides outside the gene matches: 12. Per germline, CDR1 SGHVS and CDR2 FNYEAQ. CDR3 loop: CASSSGQGRISATNEKLFF. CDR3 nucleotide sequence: TGTGCCAGCAGCTCGGGACAGGGACGAATTTCGGCAACTAATGAAAAACTGTTTTTT.

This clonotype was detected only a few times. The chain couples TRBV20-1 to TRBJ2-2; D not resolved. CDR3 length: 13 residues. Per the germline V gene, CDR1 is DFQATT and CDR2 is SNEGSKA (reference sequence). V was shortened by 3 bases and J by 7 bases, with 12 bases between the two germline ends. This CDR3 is CSASAVIGGELFF. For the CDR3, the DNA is TGCAGTGCTAGTGCGGTAATTGGCGGGGAGCTGTTTTTT.